The 4 T cell receptor beta chains listed next were all sequenced from one sample in a study of blood T cells in healthy people across ages. A second about 7 to 11 cycle PCR used barcoded and J-beta primers. TCRdb processed the 5' RACE reads anew with MiXCR; each CDR3 protein has one entry. This sample has hundreds of thousands of distinct CDR3 sequences; approximately 65% occur once, and the top ten carry about a quarter. The sequencing sample was made of blood. These receptors were collected from a man aged 25 to 45 in good health.

The rearrangement joins TRBV6-1 to TRBJ2-7; TRBD1 matches 7 bases. This CDR3 has 18 residues. CDR1 is MNHNS, CDR2 SASEGT, per germline. V shed 1 base and J 0 bases; nucleotides not matched to a gene: 12. The CDR3 here is CASSEVFSGTATSYEQYF. CDR3 coding DNA: TGTGCCAGCAGTGAAGTATTCTCCGGGACAGCTACCTCCTACGAGCAGTACTTC.

The chain uses TRBV28 and TRBJ2-7; TRBD2 matches 10 bases. The length of the CDR3 is 15 residues. Germline lookup yields CDR1 MDHEN and CDR2 SYDVKM. V lost 6 bases to trimming and J lost 5 bases; unmatched junction nucleotides: 10. The CDR3 coding sequence is TGTGCCAGCAGCCCTAGCGGGGGCGTCCTCGACGAGCAGTACTTC. Its translation is CASSPSGGVLDEQYF.

This clonotype was seen more than once but under ten times. This sequence joins TRBV7-2 and TRBJ2-7, with D perhaps TRBD2 (7 bases). Trimming shortened V by 1 base and J by 4 bases, and 14 bases separated the two germline ends. CDR1 and CDR2 (germline): SGHTA, FQGNSA. The CDR3 extends over 15 amino acids. The CDR3 protein is CASSLDRGAVYEQYF. CDR3 sequence (DNA): TGTGCCAGCAGCTTAGATCGGGGGGCCGTGTACGAGCAGTACTTC. Full variable domain (missing parts from reference TRBV7-2 and TRBJ2-7): GAGVSQSPSNKVTEKGKDVELRCDPISGHTALYWYRQSLGQGLEFLIYFQGNSAPDKSGLPSDRFSAERTGGSVSTLTIQRTQQEDSAVYLCASSLDRGAVYEQYFGPGTRLTVT.

This clonotype has at least ten counts. The chain uses TRBV25-1 and TRBJ1-1, with a tentative D call TRBD1 (5 bases). Germline loops: CDR1 MGHDK, CDR2 SYGVNS. This CDR3 contains 14 residues. Trimming took off 8 bases at V and 4 bases at J, with 17 bases between the two ends. Here the CDR3 reads CASDPPGGGTEAFF. The DNA for the CDR3 is TGTGCCAGCGACCCCCCGGGGGGGGGCACTGAAGCTTTCTTT. Filled out from reference TRBV25-1 and TRBJ1-1, the complete variable domain reads EADIYQTPRYLVIGTGKKITLECSQTMGHDKMYWYQQDPGMELHLIHYSYGVNSTEKGDLSSESTVSRIRTEHFPLTLESARPSHTSQYLCASDPPGGGTEAFFGQGTRLTVV.